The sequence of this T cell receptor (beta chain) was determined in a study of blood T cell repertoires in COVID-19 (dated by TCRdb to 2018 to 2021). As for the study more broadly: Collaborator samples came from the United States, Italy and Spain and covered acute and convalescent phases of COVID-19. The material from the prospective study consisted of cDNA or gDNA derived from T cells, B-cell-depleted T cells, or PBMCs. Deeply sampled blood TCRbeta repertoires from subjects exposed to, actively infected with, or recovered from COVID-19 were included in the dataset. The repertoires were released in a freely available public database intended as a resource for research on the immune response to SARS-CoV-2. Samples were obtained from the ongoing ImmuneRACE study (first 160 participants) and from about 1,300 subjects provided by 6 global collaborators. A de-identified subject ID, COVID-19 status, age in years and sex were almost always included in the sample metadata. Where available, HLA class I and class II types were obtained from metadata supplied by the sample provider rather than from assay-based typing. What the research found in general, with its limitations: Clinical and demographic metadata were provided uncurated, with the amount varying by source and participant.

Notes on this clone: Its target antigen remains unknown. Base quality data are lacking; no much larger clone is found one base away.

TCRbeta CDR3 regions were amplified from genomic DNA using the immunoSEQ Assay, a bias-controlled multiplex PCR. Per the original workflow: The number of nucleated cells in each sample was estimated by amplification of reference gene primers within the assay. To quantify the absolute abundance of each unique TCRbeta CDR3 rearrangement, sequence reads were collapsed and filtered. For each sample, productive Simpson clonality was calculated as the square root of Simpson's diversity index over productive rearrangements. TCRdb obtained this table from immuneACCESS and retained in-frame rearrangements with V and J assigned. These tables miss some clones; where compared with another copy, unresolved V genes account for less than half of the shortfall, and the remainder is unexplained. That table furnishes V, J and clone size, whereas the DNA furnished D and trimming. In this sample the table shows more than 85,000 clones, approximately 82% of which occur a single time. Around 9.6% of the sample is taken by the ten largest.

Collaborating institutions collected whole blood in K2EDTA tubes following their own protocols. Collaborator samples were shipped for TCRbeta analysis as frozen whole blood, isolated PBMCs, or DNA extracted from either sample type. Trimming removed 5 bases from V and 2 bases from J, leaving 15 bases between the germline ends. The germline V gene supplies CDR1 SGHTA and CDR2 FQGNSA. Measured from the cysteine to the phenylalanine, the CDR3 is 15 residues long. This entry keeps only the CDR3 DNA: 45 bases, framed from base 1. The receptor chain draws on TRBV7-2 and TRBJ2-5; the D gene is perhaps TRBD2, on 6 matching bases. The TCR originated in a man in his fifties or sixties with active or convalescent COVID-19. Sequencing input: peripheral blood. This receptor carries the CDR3 CASSPTGTPQETQYF. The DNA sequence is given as TGTGCCAGCAGCCCAACCGGGACTCCACAAGAGACCCAGTACTTC.